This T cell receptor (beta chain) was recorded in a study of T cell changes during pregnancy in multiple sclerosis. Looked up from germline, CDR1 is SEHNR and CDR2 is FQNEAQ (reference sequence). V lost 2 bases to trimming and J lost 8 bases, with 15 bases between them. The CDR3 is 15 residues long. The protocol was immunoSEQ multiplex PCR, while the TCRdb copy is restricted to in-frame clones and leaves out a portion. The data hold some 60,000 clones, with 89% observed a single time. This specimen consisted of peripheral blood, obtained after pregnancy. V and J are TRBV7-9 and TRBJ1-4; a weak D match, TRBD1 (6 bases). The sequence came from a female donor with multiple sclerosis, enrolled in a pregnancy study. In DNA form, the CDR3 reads TGTGCCAGCAGCTTAAGGTGGGCAGGGGACGAAAAACTGTTTTTT. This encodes CASSLRWAGDEKLFF.